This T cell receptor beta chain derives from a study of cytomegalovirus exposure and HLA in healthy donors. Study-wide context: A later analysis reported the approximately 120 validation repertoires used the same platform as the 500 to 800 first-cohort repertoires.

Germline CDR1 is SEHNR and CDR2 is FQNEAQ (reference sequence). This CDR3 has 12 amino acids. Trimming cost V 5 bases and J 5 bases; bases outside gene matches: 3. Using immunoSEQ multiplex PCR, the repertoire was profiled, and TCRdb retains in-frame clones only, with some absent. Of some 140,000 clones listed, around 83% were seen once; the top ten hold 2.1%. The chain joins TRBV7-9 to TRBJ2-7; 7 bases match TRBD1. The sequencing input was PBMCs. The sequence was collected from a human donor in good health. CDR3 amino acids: CASSRTGDEQYF. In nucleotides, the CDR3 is TGTGCCAGCAGCCGCACAGGGGACGAGCAGTACTTC. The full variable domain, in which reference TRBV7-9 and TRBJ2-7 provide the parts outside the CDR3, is DTGVSQNPRHKITKRGQNVTFRCDPISEHNRLYWYRQTLGQGPEFLTYFQNEAQLEKSRLLSDRFSAERPKGSFSTLEIQRTEQGDSAMYLCASSRTGDEQYFGPGTRLTVT.